A single T cell receptor (beta chain) is shown here with its context. CDR1 and CDR2 from the germline V gene are SGHRS and YFSETQ. The CDR3 is 13 residues long. The ends were cut back, 4 bases at V and 5 bases at J, with 12 bases in the middle. Per the original data handling: Reference gene primers were amplified, and this amplification served to estimate nucleated cell counts. The method was immunoSEQ multiplex PCR; TCRdb's version includes in-frame clones alone and lacks a portion of them. Clonal size and the V and J genes are those of that table, whereas D and trimming came from the DNA. The data show about 36,000 clones, 80% to 90% seen once. The entry originates in a study of blood T cell repertoires in COVID-19. Study summary: Sites across the United States, Italy and Spain contributed samples from acute and convalescent COVID-19. T cells, B-cell-depleted T cells, or PBMCs supplied cDNA or gDNA.

The chain joins TRBV5-1 to TRBJ1-2; TRBD1 might be the D (6 bases). The source of this sequence is a man in his sixties or seventies with acute or convalescent COVID-19. The sample taken for sequencing was peripheral blood. The CDR3 coding sequence is TGCGCCAGCAGCGCAGGGGAAGATTATGGCTACACCTTC. Translated, it gives CASSAGEDYGYTF.